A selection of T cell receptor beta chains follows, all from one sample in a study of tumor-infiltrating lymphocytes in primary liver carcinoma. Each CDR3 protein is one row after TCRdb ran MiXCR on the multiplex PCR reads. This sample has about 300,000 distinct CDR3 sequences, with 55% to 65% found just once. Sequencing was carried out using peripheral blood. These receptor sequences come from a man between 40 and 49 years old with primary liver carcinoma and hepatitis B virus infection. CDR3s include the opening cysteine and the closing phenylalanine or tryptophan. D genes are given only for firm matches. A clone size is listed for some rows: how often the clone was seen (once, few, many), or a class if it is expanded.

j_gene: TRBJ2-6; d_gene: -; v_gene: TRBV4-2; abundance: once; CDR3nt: TGTGCCAGCAGCCAAGGAAGGGCTGGGGCCAACGTCCTGATTTTC; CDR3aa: CASSQGRAGANVLIF
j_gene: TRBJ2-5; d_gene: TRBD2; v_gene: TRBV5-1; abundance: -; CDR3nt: TGCGCCAGTAGCCGATCACCGGGAGGGGGGCAAGAGACCCAGTACTTC; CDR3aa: CASSRSPGGGQETQYF
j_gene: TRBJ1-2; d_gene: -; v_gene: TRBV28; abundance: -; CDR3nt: TGTGCCAGCAGTCCCACCGGGACCCCCTATGGCTACACCTTC; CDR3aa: CASSPTGTPYGYTF
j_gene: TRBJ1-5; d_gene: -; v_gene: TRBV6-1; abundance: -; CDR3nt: TGTACCAGCATTACTCAGGGGAACCAGCCCCAGCATTTT; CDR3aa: CTSITQGNQPQHF
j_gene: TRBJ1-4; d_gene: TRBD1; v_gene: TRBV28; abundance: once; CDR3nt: TGTGGCAGCAGACAGGGGCCGGGTAGTGAAAAACTGTTTTTT; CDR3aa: CGSRQGPGSEKLFF
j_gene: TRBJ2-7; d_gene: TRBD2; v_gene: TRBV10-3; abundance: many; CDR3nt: TGTGCCATCAGTGAGAGAAGCGGGGACTCCTACGAGCAGTACTTC; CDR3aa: CAISERSGDSYEQYF
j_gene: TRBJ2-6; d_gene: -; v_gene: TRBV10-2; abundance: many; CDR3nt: TGCGCCAGCAGTGAGGTTGGGGCGGTTGGGGCCAACGTCCTGACTTTC; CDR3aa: CASSEVGAVGANVLTF
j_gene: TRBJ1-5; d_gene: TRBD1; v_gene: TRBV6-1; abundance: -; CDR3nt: TGTGCCAGCAGTAGACAGGGGACTAGCAATCAGCCCCAGCATTTT; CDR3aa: CASSRQGTSNQPQHF
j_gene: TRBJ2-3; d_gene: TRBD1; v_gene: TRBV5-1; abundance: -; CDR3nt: TGCGCCAGCGCTCCGGGACAGAGCACAGATATGCAGTATTTT; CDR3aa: CASAPGQSTDMQYF
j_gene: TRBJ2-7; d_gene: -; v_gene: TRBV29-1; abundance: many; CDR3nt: TGCAGCGTTGCGTCAGGACAGTACTACGAGCAGTACTTC; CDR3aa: CSVASGQYYEQYF
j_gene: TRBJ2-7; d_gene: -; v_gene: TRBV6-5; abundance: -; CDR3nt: TGTGCCACCAGACGGCAGGACTACGAGCAGTACTTC; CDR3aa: CATRRQDYEQYF
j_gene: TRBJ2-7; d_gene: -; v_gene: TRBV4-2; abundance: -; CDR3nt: TGTGTCAGCAGCCATGAAGCGGAATGGGGGCAGTACTTC; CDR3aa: CVSSHEAEWGQYF
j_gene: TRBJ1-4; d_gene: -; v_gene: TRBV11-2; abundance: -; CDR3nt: TGTGCCAGCAACATTAACATGGGGCTGGAAAAACTGTTTTTT; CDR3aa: CASNINMGLEKLFF
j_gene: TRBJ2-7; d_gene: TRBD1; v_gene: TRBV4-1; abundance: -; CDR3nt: TGCGCCAGCAGCCAAGAGGGACAGGGGCGTTTTTGGGAGCAGTACTTC; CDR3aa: CASSQEGQGRFWEQYF
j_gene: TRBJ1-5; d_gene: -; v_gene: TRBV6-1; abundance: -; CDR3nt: TGTGCCAGCAGTGGGCGGACCCAACGAGGCATTCAGCCCCAGCATTTT; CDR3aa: CASSGRTQRGIQPQHF
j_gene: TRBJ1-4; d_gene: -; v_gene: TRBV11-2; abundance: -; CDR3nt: TGTGCCAGCAGCCCCAAACAGGAGGCGCGACGAGAAAAACTGTTTTTT; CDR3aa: CASSPKQEARREKLFF
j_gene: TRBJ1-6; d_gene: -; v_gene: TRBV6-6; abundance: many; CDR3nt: TGTGCCAGCAGTTACGCGGACGCGGGTTCACCCCTCCACTTT; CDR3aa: CASSYADAGSPLHF
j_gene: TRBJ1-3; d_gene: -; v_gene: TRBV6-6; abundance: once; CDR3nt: TGTGCCAAAAGTTACCCACCGGGGTATGGAAACACCATATATTTT; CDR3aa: CAKSYPPGYGNTIYF
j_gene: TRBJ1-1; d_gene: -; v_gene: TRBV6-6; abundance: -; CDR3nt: TGTGCCAGCAGTTACGGGAACCCCGTTGAAGCTTTCTTT; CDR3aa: CASSYGNPVEAFF
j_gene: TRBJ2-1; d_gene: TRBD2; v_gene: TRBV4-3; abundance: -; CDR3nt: TGCGCCAGCAGCCAAGAACGGAGCGGGGGTTACACTGAGCAGTTCTTC; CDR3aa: CASSQERSGGYTEQFF
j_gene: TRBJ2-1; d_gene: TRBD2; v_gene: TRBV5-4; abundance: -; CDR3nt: TGTGCCAGCAGCACCCTAGCGGGAGGAGGCAATGAGCAGTTCTTC; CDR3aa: CASSTLAGGGNEQFF
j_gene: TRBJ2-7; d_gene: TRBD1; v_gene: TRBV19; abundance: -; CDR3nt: TGTGCCAGTAGTATGGGTGTGGGGACAGGGAATTACGAGCAGTACTTC; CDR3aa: CASSMGVGTGNYEQYF
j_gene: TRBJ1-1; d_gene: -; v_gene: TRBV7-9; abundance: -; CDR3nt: TGTGCCAGCAGCGACGGACTCGGGGGCACTGAAGCTTTCTTT; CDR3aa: CASSDGLGGTEAFF